This TCR beta chain was sequenced for a study of cytomegalovirus exposure and HLA in healthy donors. Turning to the study itself: An earlier analysis identified approximately 120 million unique TCR beta sequences in about 179 million T cells.

General observations from the study: Later work associated roughly 17,000 TCR beta sequences with HLA alleles at 0.05 false discovery rate. Most likely, a cluster of highly shared sequence variants arose as a sequencing artifact. Association of a missense DCLRE1C variant with TCR beta V- and J-gene trimming was reported in a later analysis.

The CDR3 totals 13 residues. Germline values: CDR1 MNHNS, CDR2 SASEGT. The V and J ends lost 4 bases and 8 bases, in that order; junction bases with no gene match: 4. It was with 60 Vbeta and 13 Jbeta primers that the PCR ran. Profiling relied on immunoSEQ multiplex PCR, and the TCRdb table lists in-frame clones only, not all of them. The sample lists under 150,000 clones; around three quarters were seen once. To note about this clone: What it binds is not known.

The sequence was obtained from a woman aged 35 to 49 in good health and CMV-seronegative. Sequencing was performed on PBMCs. The chain uses TRBV6-1 and TRBJ1-1; TRBD1 matches at 10 bases. CDR3 residues: CASSGRQGAEAFF. CDR3 nucleotide sequence: TGTGCCAGCAGTGGCCGACAGGGGGCGGAAGCTTTCTTT.